This T cell receptor beta chain was sequenced in a study of blood T cell repertoires in COVID-19. The CDR3 contains 13 residues. With V trimmed by 5 bases and J by 7 bases, 4 bases remained unmatched. Here immunoSEQ multiplex PCR was the method, and the copy in TCRdb shows in-frame clones only, minus some. The sample contains just over 300,000 clones, about 90% of which appear only once. Recruits, aged about 18 to 90 years, lived in 25 or so US areas. Source material: PBMCs or T cells enriched from blood (not recorded which). This chain uses TRBV12-3 or TRBV12-4 with TRBJ2-4; 8 positions agree with TRBD1. The TCR comes from a woman aged 18-29 years with acute COVID-19. The CDR3 DNA is TGTGCCAGCAGTCCGACAGGGGTGAACATTCAGTACTTC. Amino acid sequence: CASSPTGVNIQYF.